These 27 T cell receptor beta chains share one sample of origin, sequenced in a study of shared clonotypes between healthy human individuals. The data were produced by immunoSEQ multiplex PCR, yet TCRdb's version contains in-frame clones alone and is incomplete. The table includes approximately 1.1 million clones, approximately 80% detected once. Sequenced sample: memory CD4+ T cells from PBMCs. Subset indicated: CD45RA-negative fraction. Source of these receptors: a man aged 18 to 29 in good health. Some clones in this sample may be carry-over from other donors' samples.

The chain uses TRBV5-8 and TRBJ1-2; no clear D gene. Germline CDR1 SGHTS, CDR2 YDEGEE. The V and J ends lost 4 bases and 7 bases respectively, with 26 bases between them. The CDR3 totals 17 residues. The CDR3 DNA reads TGTGCCAGCAGCCCAGGAGGAACCCTGACTGGTCTCGGTGGCTACACCTTC. Translating it yields CASSPGGTLTGLGGYTF.

In this sample, this clone turned up many times. The chain has TRBV4-1 and TRBJ1-1, with D possibly TRBD1 on 6 matching bases. The CDR3 loop spans 14 amino acids. CDR1 and CDR2 (germline): MGHRA, YSYEKL. The ends were cut back, 0 bases at V and 11 bases at J, with 16 bases in the middle. DNA of the CDR3: TGCGCCAGCAGCCAAGATCCGCAGGGGTTGATGGCTTTCTTT. Translation gives CASSQDPQGLMAFF.

The J gene is TRBJ1-2, the V gene TRBV29-1, with D possibly TRBD1 on 6 matching bases. The CDR3 loop spans 16 amino acids. Per the germline V gene, CDR1 is SQVTM and CDR2 is ANQGSEA. Trimming took 3 bases from V and 7 from J, leaving 24 bases between them. The CDR3 region is CSVDTPWSGGSSGYTF. For the CDR3, the DNA is TGCAGCGTTGACACCCCCTGGTCTGGGGGCTCCAGTGGCTACACCTTC. Full variable domain (rest looked up from reference TRBV29-1 and TRBJ1-2): SAVISQKPSRDICQRGTSLTIQCQVDSQVTMMFWYRQQPGQSLTLIATANQGSEATYESGFVIDKFPISRPNLTFSTLTVSNMSPEDSSIYLCSVDTPWSGGSSGYTFGSGTRLTVV.

The rearrangement uses TRBV28 and TRBJ1-1; 10 nucleotides agree with TRBD1. The CDR3 has 16 residues. Per germline, CDR1 MDHEN and CDR2 SYDVKM. Unmatched junction bases numbered 18, after V lost 7 bases and J lost 10 bases. CDR3 bases: TGTGCCAGCACCCAAGCCGAGGGACAGGGGAAGATGGGAGCTTTCTTT. This codes for CASTQAEGQGKMGAFF.

CDR3 nucleotide sequence: TGCGCCAGCAGCTTGGGCGCTAGCCCTGCCTACGAGCAGTACTTC. This encodes CASSLGASPAYEQYF. J is TRBJ2-7 and V is TRBV5-1, with D maybe TRBD2 (5 bases). This CDR3 is 15 amino acids long. Germline CDR1 and CDR2: SGHRS and YFSETQ. Trimming cost V 0 bases and J 2 bases, with 12 bases left between them.

The chain uses TRBV5-1 and TRBJ2-7; 11 bases are shared with TRBD2. Unmatched junction bases numbered 10, after V lost 7 bases and J lost 7 bases. Germline assignment: CDR1 SGHRS and CDR2 YFSETQ. The CDR3 is made up of 14 amino acids. The CDR3 region is CASSTSGTFREQYF. CDR3 bases: TGCGCCAGCTCGACTAGCGGGACATTCAGGGAGCAGTACTTC. Full variable domain (rest looked up from reference TRBV5-1 and TRBJ2-7): KAGVTQTPRYLIKTRGQQVTLSCSPISGHRSVSWYQQTPGQGLQFLFEYFSETQRNKGNFPGRFSGRQFSNSRSEMNVSTLELGDSALYLCASSTSGTFREQYFGPGTRLTVT.

The chain employs TRBV4-1 and TRBJ1-5, with 10 bases fitting TRBD1. CDR1 and CDR2 (germline): MGHRA, YSYEKL. The CDR3 has 21 residues. Losses at the gene ends were 1 base for V and 0 bases for J; bases not matched to a gene: 15. The CDR3 reads CASSQVGFRDRGGHSNQPQHF. The DNA for the CDR3 is TGCGCCAGCAGCCAAGTAGGATTCCGGGACAGGGGAGGGCATAGCAATCAGCCCCAGCATTTT.

The chain couples TRBV14 to TRBJ1-4; D gene ambiguous. The CDR3 spans 13 residues. The V end was cut by 1 base, the J end by 12 bases, with 12 bases between. The germline CDR1 and CDR2 sequences are SGHDN and FVKESK. CDR3 in amino acids: CASSQGSELELFF. For the CDR3, the DNA is TGTGCCAGCAGCCAAGGCTCCGAGCTGGAACTGTTTTTT.

The chain employs TRBV5-8 and TRBJ2-1; 8 bases align to TRBD2. Germline assignment: CDR1 SGHTS and CDR2 YDEGEE. The CDR3 extends over 15 amino acids. The junction had 7 bases not matched to a gene; V was cut back by 4 bases and J by 4 bases. DNA for the CDR3: TGTGCCAGCAGCCGCGGTACTAGCGGTTACAATGAGCAGTTCTTC. It is translated as CASSRGTSGYNEQFF.

The chain recombines TRBV27 with TRBJ2-7, with TRBD1 matching 9 bases. The V and J ends lost 4 bases and 3 bases, in that order; junction bases with no gene match: 7. CDR3 length: 15 residues. CDR1 and CDR2 (germline): MNHEY, SMNVEV (reference sequence). The CDR3 sequence is CASSSGQGTNYEQYF. As DNA, the CDR3 is TGTGCCAGCAGTTCCGGACAGGGGACAAACTACGAGCAGTACTTC.

Here the CDR3 DNA reads TGTGCCAGCAGAAAGGGGACAGGGGGCCTTCTAAGCTCTGGAAACACCATATATTTT. Translated, it gives CASRKGTGGLLSSGNTIYF. The rearrangement links TRBV13 to TRBJ1-3, with 12 bases that match TRBD1. The germline CDR1 and CDR2 sequences are PRHDT and FYEKMQ (reference sequence). The junction had 12 bases not matched to a gene; V was cut back by 6 bases and J by 0 bases. This CDR3 has 19 amino acids.

V is TRBV5-1 and J is TRBJ2-5; TRBD2 agrees at 14 bases. The germline gives CDR1 SGHRS, CDR2 YFSETQ. Unmatched junction bases numbered 9, after V lost 4 bases and J lost 13 bases. The CDR3 is 14 residues long. CDR3 bases: TGCGCCAGCAGCGCCGGACTAGCGGGAGGCCCATGGTACTTC. The encoded protein is CASSAGLAGGPWYF. Looking up the rest from reference TRBV5-1 and TRBJ2-5 gives the full variable domain: KAGVTQTPRYLIKTRGQQVTLSCSPISGHRSVSWYQQTPGQGLQFLFEYFSETQRNKGNFPGRFSGRQFSNSRSEMNVSTLELGDSALYLCASSAGLAGGPWYFGPGTRLLVL.

The chain uses TRBV19 and TRBJ2-5; D may be TRBD1 or TRBD2 (5 bases each). Trimming cost V 3 bases and J 4 bases, with 15 bases left between them. The CDR3 is 15 residues long. In germline, CDR1 is LNHDA, CDR2 SQIVND (reference sequence). CDR3 sequence: CASSITTDAGETQYF. The CDR3 coding sequence is TGTGCCAGTAGTATCACGACAGACGCGGGAGAGACCCAGTACTTC.

This chain connects TRBV29-1 to TRBJ2-5, with TRBD1 matching 12 bases. The CDR3 has 13 amino acids. In germline, CDR1 is SQVTM, CDR2 ANQGSEA. J lost 4 bases, V lost 3 bases, and 0 bases had no gene match. The CDR3 DNA sequence: TGCAGCGTTGAGGGACAGGGGGCAGAGACCCAGTACTTC. The encoded protein is CSVEGQGAETQYF.

This clone has only a few counts. The chain combines TRBV30 with TRBJ1-1, with D maybe TRBD1 (6 bases). Deletions cut 0 bases from V and 1 base from J, with 9 bases between. Germline CDR1 and CDR2: GTSNPN and SVGIG (reference sequence). The CDR3 sequence is 14 residues long. CDR3 amino acids: CAWSVGGTNTEAFF. The CDR3 nucleotides read TGTGCCTGGAGTGTAGGGGGGACGAACACTGAAGCTTTCTTT.

Regarding this clone: The sample contains more than one DNA sequence encoding this CDR3. Here the CDR3 DNA reads TGCGCCAGCAGCTTGGCTTCAGGGAACACTGAAGCTTTCTTT. Its translation: CASSLASGNTEAFF. The rearrangement uses TRBV5-1 and TRBJ1-1; unclear D gene. V was shortened by 0 bases and J by 1 base, with 7 bases between the two germline ends. CDR3 length equals 14 residues. Looked up from germline, CDR1 is SGHRS and CDR2 is YFSETQ.

The J gene is TRBJ2-7, the V gene TRBV19; weak D call: TRBD2 (5 bases). V lost 4 bases to trimming and J lost 2 bases, with 15 bases between them. Germline-derived CDR1 and CDR2 are LNHDA and SQIVND (reference sequence). The CDR3 loop spans 15 amino acids. Written as DNA, the CDR3 is TGTGCCAGTAGTAGAACGGGATCCCGGCCCTACGAGCAGTACTTC. The encoded protein is CASSRTGSRPYEQYF.

This clone was seen only once. The V and J genes are TRBV5-1 and TRBJ2-1, with D possibly being TRBD2 (6 bases). CDR1 SGHRS and CDR2 YFSETQ come from the germline V gene. The CDR3 sequence is 16 residues long. The V end lost 4 bases, the J end lost 0 bases, and 14 bases lay between the germline ends. The DNA of the CDR3 is TGCGCCAGCAGCACGGCGGGACCGAGCTCCTACAATGAGCAGTTCTTC. Its protein is CASSTAGPSSYNEQFF. Filled out from reference TRBV5-1 and TRBJ2-1, the complete variable domain reads KAGVTQTPRYLIKTRGQQVTLSCSPISGHRSVSWYQQTPGQGLQFLFEYFSETQRNKGNFPGRFSGRQFSNSRSEMNVSTLELGDSALYLCASSTAGPSSYNEQFFGPGTRLTVL.

The V call is TRBV6-5, the J call TRBJ1-2, with D unclear. Germline V gives CDR1 MNHEY, CDR2 SVGAGI. The CDR3 runs to 12 residues. Deletions cut 11 bases from V and 0 bases from J, with 10 bases between. The CDR3 loop reads CAGRSANYGYTF. The DNA of the CDR3 is TGTGCCGGGCGGTCGGCTAACTATGGCTACACCTTC.

The rearrangement joins TRBV7-3 to TRBJ2-5; 8 bases are shared with TRBD2. V lost 5 bases to trimming and J lost 4 bases; unmatched junction nucleotides: 3. Germline-derived CDR1 and CDR2 are SGHTA and FQGTGA. The CDR3 has 13 amino acids. The CDR3 here is CASSRSGTETQYF. The CDR3 DNA reads as TGTGCCAGCAGCCGTAGCGGGACAGAGACCCAGTACTTC.

V gene TRBV14 combines with J gene TRBJ1-2; 7 bases line up with TRBD1. This CDR3 contains 16 residues. The V gene's germline CDR1 is SGHDN and CDR2 FVKESK. V gave up 3 bases and J gave up 4 bases; unmatched junction bases: 11. The CDR3 sequence is CASSQVAGQAFYGYTF. The CDR3 bases are TGTGCCAGCAGCCAGGTTGCTGGACAGGCCTTCTATGGCTACACCTTC. The variable domain in full, completed from reference TRBV14 and TRBJ1-2, reads EAGVTQFPSHSVIEKGQTVTLRCDPISGHDNLYWYRRVMGKEIKFLLHFVKESKQDESGMPNNRFLAERTGGTYSTLKVQPAELEDSGVYFCASSQVAGQAFYGYTFGSGTRLTVV.

The chain is built from TRBV14 and TRBJ2-7; TRBD1 might be the D (5 bases). This CDR3 has 13 residues. V dropped 0 bases and J dropped 4 bases, with 7 bases sitting between them. CDR1 and CDR2 (germline): SGHDN, FVKESK. This chain's CDR3 is CASSQERQYEQYF. Here the CDR3 DNA reads TGTGCCAGCAGCCAAGAGAGACAGTACGAGCAGTACTTC. The variable domain in full, with the rest retrieved from reference TRBV14 and TRBJ2-7, is EAGVTQFPSHSVIEKGQTVTLRCDPISGHDNLYWYRRVMGKEIKFLLHFVKESKQDESGMPNNRFLAERTGGTYSTLKVQPAELEDSGVYFCASSQERQYEQYFGPGTRLTVT.

The chain has TRBV30 and TRBJ2-7; 10 positions agree with TRBD1. CDR3 length: 15 amino acids. J was trimmed by 4 bases and V by 3 bases; bases with no gene match: 9. Looked up from germline, CDR1 is GTSNPN and CDR2 is SVGIG (reference sequence). CDR3 protein: CAWRNRDRGGYEQYF. The CDR3 coding sequence is TGTGCCTGGAGGAACCGGGACAGGGGTGGTTACGAGCAGTACTTC.

The rearrangement uses TRBV10-3 and TRBJ2-7, with 8 bases aligning to TRBD1. CDR3 size: 15 residues. From germline, CDR1 is ENHRY and CDR2 SYGVKD. V lost 2 bases to trimming and J lost 7 bases; unmatched junction nucleotides: 10. The CDR3 bases are TGTGCCATCAGTGAGACAGGGGGAACGGGCGGAGAGCAGTACTTC. Protein: CAISETGGTGGEQYF.

This chain links TRBV30 with TRBJ2-1, with 8 bases that match TRBD2. CDR1 and CDR2 (germline): GTSNPN, SVGIG (reference sequence). V was pared by 8 bases and J by 7 bases, with 10 bases of the junction left unmatched. The CDR3 sequence is 13 residues long. CDR3 sequence: CARTGTSRNEQFF. The CDR3 DNA reads TGTGCCCGAACCGGGACTAGTAGAAATGAGCAGTTCTTC.

The chain carries TRBV25-1 and TRBJ2-7; D gene ambiguous. The CDR3 consists of 12 residues. V was clipped by 2 bases and J by 5 bases, with 7 bases between them. CDR1 and CDR2 from the germline V gene are MGHDK and SYGVNS. This chain's CDR3 is CASSEREDEQYF. Written as DNA, the CDR3 is TGTGCCAGCAGTGAACGAGAAGACGAGCAGTACTTC.

This chain uses TRBV11-2 with TRBJ1-5; the match to TRBD1 covers 8 bases. The V gene's germline CDR1 is SGHAT and CDR2 FQNNGV. V lost 0 bases to trimming and J lost 8 bases; unmatched junction nucleotides: 9. CDR3 size: 16 residues. The CDR3 DNA reads TGTGCCAGCAGCTTAGATGGAGGGGCAGGGGGCGAGCCCCAGCATTTT. It yields the protein CASSLDGGAGGEPQHF. Drawing the rest from reference TRBV11-2 and TRBJ1-5, the complete variable domain is EAGVAQSPRYKIIEKRQSVAFWCNPISGHATLYWYQQILGQGPKLLIQFQNNGVVDDSQLPKDRFSAERLKGVDSTLKIQPAKLEDSAVYLCASSLDGGAGGEPQHFGDGTRLSIL.